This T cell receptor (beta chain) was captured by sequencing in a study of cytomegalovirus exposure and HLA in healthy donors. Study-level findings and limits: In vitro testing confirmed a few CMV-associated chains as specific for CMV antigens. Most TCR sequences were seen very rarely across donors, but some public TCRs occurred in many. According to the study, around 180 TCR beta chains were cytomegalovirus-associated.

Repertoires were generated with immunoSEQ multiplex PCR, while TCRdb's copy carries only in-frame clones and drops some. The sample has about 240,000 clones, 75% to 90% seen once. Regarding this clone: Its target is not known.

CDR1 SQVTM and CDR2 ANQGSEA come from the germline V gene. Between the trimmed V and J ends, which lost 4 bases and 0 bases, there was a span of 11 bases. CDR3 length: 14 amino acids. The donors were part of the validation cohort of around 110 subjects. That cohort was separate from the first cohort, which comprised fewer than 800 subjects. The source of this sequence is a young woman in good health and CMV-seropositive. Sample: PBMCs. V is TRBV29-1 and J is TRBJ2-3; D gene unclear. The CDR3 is CSVVRLSSTDTQYF. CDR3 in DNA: TGCAGCGTTGTTAGACTGTCGAGCACAGATACGCAGTATTTT.